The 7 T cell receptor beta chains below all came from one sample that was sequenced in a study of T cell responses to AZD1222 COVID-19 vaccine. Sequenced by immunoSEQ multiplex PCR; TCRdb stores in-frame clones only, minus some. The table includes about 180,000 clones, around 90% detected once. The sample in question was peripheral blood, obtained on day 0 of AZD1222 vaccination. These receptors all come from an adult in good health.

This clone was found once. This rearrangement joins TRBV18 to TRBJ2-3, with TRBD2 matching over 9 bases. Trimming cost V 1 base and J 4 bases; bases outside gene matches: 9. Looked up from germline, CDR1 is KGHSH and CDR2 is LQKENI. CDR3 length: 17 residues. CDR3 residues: CASSPQAGLAGPDTQYF. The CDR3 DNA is TGTGCCAGCTCACCACAGGCCGGTCTAGCGGGACCAGATACGCAGTATTTT. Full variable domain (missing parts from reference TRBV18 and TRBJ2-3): NAGVMQNPRHLVRRRGQEARLRCSPMKGHSHVYWYRQLPEEGLKFMVYLQKENIIDESGMPKERFSAEFPKEGPSILRIQQVVRGDSAAYFCASSPQAGLAGPDTQYFGPGTRLTVL.

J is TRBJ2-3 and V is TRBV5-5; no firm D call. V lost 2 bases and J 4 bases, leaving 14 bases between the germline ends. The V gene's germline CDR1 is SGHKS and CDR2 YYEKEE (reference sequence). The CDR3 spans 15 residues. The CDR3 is CASSLLAFGPDTQYF. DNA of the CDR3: TGTGCCAGCAGCTTATTAGCCTTTGGCCCAGATACGCAGTATTTT.

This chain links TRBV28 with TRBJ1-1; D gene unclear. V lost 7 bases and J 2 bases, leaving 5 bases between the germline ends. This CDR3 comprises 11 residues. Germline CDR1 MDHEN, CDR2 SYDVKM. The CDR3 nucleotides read TGTGCCAGCAAAACCAACACTGAAGCTTTCTTT. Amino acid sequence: CASKTNTEAFF. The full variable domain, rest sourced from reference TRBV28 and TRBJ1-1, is DVKVTQSSRYLVKRTGEKVFLECVQDMDHENMFWYRQDPGLGLRLIYFSYDVKMKEKGDIPEGYSVSREKKERFSLILESASTNQTSMYLCASKTNTEAFFGQGTRLTVV.

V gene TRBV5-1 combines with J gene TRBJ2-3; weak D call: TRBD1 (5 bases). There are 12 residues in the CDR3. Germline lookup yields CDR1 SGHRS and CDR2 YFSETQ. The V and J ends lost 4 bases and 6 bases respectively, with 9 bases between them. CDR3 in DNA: TGCGCCAGCAGCCCACAGGTTGATACGCAGTATTTT. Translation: CASSPQVDTQYF.

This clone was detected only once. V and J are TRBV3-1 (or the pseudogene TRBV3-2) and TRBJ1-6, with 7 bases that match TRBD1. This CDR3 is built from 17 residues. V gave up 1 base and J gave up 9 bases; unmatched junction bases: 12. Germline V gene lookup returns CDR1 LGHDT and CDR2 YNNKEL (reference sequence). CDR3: CASSQGQQGFSGSPLHF. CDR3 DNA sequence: TGTGCCAGCAGCCAAGGCCAACAGGGGTTTTCGGGTTCACCCCTCCACTTT.

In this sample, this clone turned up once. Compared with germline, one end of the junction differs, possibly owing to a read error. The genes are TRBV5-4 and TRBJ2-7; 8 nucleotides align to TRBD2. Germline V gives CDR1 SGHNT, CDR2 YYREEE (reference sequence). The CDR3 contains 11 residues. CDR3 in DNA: TGTGCCAGCAGCTCCGGGACTAGGCCCCTCTTC. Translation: CASSSGTRPLF.

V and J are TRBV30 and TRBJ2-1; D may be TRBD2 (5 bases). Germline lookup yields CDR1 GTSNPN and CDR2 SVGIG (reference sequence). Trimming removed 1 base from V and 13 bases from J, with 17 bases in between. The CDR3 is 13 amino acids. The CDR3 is CAWSGDGGGIQFF. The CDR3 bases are TGTGCCTGGAGTGGAGATGGAGGTGGGATTCAGTTCTTC.